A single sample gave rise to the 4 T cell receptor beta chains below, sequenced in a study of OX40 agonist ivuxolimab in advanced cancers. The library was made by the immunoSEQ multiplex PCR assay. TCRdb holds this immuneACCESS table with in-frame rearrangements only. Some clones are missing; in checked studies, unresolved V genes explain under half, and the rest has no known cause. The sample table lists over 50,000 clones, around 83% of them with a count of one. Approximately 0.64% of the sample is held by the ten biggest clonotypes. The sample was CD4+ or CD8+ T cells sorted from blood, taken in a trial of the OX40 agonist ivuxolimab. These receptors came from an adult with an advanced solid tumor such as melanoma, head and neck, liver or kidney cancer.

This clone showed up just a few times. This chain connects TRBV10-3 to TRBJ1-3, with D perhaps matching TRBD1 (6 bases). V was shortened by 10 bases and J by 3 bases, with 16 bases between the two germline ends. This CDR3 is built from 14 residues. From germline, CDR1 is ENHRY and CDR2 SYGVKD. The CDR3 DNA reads TGTGCCAGCGGACAGCTCTCGGGTGGAAACACCATATATTTT. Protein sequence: CASGQLSGGNTIYF.

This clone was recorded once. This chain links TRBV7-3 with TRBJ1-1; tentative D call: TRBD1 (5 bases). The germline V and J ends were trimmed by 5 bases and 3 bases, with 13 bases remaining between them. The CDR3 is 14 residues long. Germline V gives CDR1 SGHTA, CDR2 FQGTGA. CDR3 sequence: CASSPGLGDTEAFF. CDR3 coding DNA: TGTGCCAGCAGCCCAGGATTAGGGGACACTGAAGCTTTCTTT.

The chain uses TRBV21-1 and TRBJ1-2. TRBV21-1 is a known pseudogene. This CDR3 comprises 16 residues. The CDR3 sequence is CASSPKGAMRDYGYTF. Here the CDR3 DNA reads TGTGCCAGCAGCCCTAAAGGGGCTATGAGGGACTATGGCTACACCTTC.

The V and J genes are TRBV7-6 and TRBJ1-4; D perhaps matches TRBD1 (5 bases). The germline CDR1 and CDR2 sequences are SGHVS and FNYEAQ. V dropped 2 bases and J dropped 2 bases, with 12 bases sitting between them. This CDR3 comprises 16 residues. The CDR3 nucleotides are TGTGCCAGCAGCTTATCATCGGGGCGGACTAATGAAAAACTGTTTTTT. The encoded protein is CASSLSSGRTNEKLFF.